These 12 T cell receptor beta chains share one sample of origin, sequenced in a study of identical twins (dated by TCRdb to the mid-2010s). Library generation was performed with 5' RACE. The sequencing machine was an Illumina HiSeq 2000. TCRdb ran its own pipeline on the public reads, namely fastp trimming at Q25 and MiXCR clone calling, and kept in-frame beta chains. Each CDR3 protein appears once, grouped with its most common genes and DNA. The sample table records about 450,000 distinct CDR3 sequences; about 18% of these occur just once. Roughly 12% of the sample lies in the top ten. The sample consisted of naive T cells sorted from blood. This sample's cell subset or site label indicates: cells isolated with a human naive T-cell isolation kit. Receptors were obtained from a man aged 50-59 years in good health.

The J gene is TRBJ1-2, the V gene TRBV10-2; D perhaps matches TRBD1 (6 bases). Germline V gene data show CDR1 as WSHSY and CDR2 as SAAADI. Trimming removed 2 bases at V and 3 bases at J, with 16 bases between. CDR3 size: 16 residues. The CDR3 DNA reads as TGCGCCAGCAGTGAGAGTGGGAGGGGGGGCCACTATGGCTACACCTTC. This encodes CASSESGRGGHYGYTF.

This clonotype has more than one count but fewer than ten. The CDR3 is CSVGRRLSYEQYF. The CDR3 DNA reads TGCAGCGTTGGCAGGAGACTCTCCTACGAGCAGTACTTC. The chain joins TRBV29-1 to TRBJ2-7; no definite D call. The CDR3 spans 13 residues. Trimming pared 4 bases from V and 0 bases from J, leaving 10 bases between. Germline CDR1 reads SQVTM; CDR2 reads ANQGSEA.

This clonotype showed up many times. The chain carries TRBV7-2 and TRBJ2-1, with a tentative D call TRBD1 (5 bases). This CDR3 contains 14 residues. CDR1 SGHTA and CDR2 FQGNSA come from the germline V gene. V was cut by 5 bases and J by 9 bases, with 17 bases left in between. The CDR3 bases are TGTGCCAGCAGCGCAAATACAGGACCTGGTGAGCAGTTCTTC. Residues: CASSANTGPGEQFF.

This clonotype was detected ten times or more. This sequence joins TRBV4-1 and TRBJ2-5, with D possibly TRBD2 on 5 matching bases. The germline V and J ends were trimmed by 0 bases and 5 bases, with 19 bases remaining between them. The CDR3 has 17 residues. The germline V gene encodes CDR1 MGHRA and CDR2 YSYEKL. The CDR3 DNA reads TGCGCCAGCAGCCAAGAAGCGGACCAAATAACGAGGGAGACCCAGTACTTC. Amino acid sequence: CASSQEADQITRETQYF.

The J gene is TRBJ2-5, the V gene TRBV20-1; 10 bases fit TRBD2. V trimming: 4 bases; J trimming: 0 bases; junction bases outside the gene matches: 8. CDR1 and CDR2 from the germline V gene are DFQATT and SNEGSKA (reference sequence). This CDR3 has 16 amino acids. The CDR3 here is CSATPGLANHQETQYF. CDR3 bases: TGCAGTGCTACACCGGGACTAGCGAACCACCAAGAGACCCAGTACTTC.

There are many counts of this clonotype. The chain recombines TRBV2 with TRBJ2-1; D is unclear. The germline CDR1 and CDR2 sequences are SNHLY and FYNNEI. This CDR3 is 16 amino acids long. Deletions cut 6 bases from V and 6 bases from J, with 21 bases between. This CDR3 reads CASRGIERKPLNEQFF. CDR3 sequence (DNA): TGTGCCAGCAGGGGTATTGAAAGGAAACCCCTCAATGAGCAGTTCTTC.

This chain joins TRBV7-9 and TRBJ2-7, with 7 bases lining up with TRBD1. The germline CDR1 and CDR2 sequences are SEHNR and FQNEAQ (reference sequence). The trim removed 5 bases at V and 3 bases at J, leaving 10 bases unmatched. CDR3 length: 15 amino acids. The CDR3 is CASSPTGVFDYEQYF. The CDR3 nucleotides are TGTGCCAGCAGCCCTACAGGGGTCTTTGACTACGAGCAGTACTTC.

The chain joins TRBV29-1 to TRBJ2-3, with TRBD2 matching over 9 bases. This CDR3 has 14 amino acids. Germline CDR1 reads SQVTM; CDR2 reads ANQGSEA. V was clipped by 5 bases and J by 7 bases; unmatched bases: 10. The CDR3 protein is CSVWKAGGNNTQYF. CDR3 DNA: TGCAGCGTTTGGAAGGCGGGAGGGAACAATACGCAGTATTTT.

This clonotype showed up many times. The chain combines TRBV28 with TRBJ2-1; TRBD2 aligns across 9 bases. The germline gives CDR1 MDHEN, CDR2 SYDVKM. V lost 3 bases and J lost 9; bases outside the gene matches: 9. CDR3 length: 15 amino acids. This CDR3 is CASSFAAGGLGEQFF. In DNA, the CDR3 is TGTGCCAGCAGTTTCGCCGCGGGAGGGCTTGGTGAGCAGTTCTTC.

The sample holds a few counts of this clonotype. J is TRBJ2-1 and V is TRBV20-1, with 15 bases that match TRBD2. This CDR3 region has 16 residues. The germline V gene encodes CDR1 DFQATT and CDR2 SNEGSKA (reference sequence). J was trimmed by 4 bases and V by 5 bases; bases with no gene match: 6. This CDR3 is CSASGTSGGTYNEQFF. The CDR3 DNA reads TGCAGTGCTTCCGGGACTAGCGGGGGGACATACAATGAGCAGTTCTTC.

The CDR3 DNA is TGTGCCAGCAGCCCCCCCCCAGCGCCTTCCTACGAGCAGTACTTC. This translates into CASSPPPAPSYEQYF. V usage is TRBV6-1 and J usage is TRBJ2-7; D is unclear. Germline assignment: CDR1 MNHNS and CDR2 SASEGT. V was cut by 6 bases and J by 1 base, with 16 bases left in between. The CDR3 is 15 amino acids.

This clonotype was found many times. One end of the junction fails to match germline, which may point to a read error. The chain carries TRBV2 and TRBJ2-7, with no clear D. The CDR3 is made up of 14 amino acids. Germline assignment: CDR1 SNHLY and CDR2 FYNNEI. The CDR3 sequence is CASSDRFASYEQYF. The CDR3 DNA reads TGTGCCAGCAGTGACAGGTTCGCATCCTATGAGCAGTACTTC.